These T cell receptor beta chains were read from a single sample in a study of blood T cell repertoires in COVID-19. Generated by immunoSEQ multiplex PCR, the TCRdb table keeps only in-frame clones and is missing some. The table records over 350,000 clones, roughly 85% of them present only once. The specimen sequenced was PBMCs or T cells enriched from blood (not recorded which). These receptors came from a woman aged 18-35 years with acute COVID-19. The CDR3 runs from the conserved cysteine through the conserved F or W. The order of the fields is clone size, J gene, V gene, D gene, CDR3 protein, CDR3 DNA. D genes are given only for firm matches. A row's size may be missing; if present it is once, few, many or a size class.

>once|TRBJ2-1|TRBV27|.
CASSFTLYNEQFF
TGTGCCAGCAGTTTCACCCTATACAATGAGCAGTTCTTC
>once|TRBJ2-5|TRBV18|.
CASSPPRGQETQYF
TGTGCCAGCTCACCACCGCGAGGACAAGAGACCCAGTACTTC
>.|TRBJ2-7|TRBV7-9|.
CASSARDRSYEQYF
TGTGCCAGCAGCGCGCGGGACAGATCCTACGAGCAGTACTTC
>.|TRBJ1-2|TRBV3-1/TRBV3-2|.
CASSAKQGYGYTF
TGTGCCAGCAGTGCCAAACAGGGATATGGCTACACCTTC
>.|TRBJ1-6|TRBV5-4|TRBD1
CASSDRGDSPLHF
TGTGCCAGCAGCGACAGGGGCGATTCACCCCTCCACTTT
>few|TRBJ1-4|TRBV14|.
CASSRAARGQEKLFF
TGTGCCAGCAGTCGGGCCGCGCGGGGTCAAGAAAAACTGTTTTTT
>.|TRBJ2-3|TRBV9|TRBD2
CASSVVAGGGVDTQYF
TGTGCCAGCAGCGTAGTAGCGGGAGGGGGCGTAGATACGCAGTATTTT
>.|TRBJ2-3|TRBV10-1|.
CASSIGGRFTDTQYF
TGCGCCAGCAGTATCGGAGGACGGTTCACAGATACGCAGTATTTT
>few|TRBJ2-7|TRBV11-2|TRBD2
CASSLEGLAGEYF
TGTGCCAGCAGCTTAGAGGGGCTAGCGGGGGAGTACTTC
>.|TRBJ1-2|TRBV20-1|TRBD1
CSASLNRGNGYTF
TGCAGTGCTAGTCTTAACAGGGGGAATGGCTACACCTTC
>.|TRBJ2-5|TRBV28|.
CASSLDRGQETQYF
TGTGCCAGCAGTTTAGATCGGGGTCAAGAGACCCAGTACTTC
>.|TRBJ2-7|TRBV19|TRBD1
CASADRGSTYEQYF
TGTGCCAGTGCTGACAGGGGCTCAACCTACGAGCAGTACTTC
>.|TRBJ2-3|TRBV10-3|TRBD2
CAISEAAGEAADTQYF
TGTGCCATCAGTGAGGCCGCGGGAGAAGCCGCAGATACGCAGTATTTT
>.|TRBJ1-2|TRBV11-2|.
CASSFKQANYGYTF
TGTGCCAGCAGCTTCAAACAGGCTAACTATGGCTACACCTTC
>.|TRBJ1-1|TRBV10-3|TRBD1
CAISGQGVTEAFF
TGTGCCATCAGTGGACAGGGGGTAACTGAAGCTTTCTTT
>few|TRBJ2-2|TRBV7-9|.
CASSFSSVNTGELFF
TGTGCCAGCAGCTTTTCTAGCGTTAACACCGGGGAGCTGTTTTTT
>.|TRBJ1-6|TRBV7-9|TRBD1
CASSLTQGGSPLHF
TGTGCCAGCAGCTTAACTCAGGGGGGTTCACCCCTCCACTTT
>.|TRBJ1-5|TRBV2|TRBD1
CASTRRGQGGQPQHF
TGTGCCAGCACCCGAAGGGGACAGGGCGGGCAGCCCCAGCATTTT
>.|TRBJ1-2|TRBV3-1/TRBV3-2|.
CARGGTLDTNGYTF
TGTGCCAGGGGGGGGACCCTTGATACAAATGGCTACACCTTC
>.|TRBJ2-7|TRBV19|.
CASSPPGSSYEQYF
TGTGCCAGTAGCCCCCCCGGGAGCTCCTACGAGCAGTACTTC
>.|TRBJ2-1|TRBV9|.
CASSVPMRGNEQFF
TGTGCCAGCAGCGTACCTATGCGGGGCAATGAGCAGTTCTTC
>once|TRBJ1-6|TRBV9|TRBD1
CASSGRQGQLNSPLHF
TGTGCCAGCAGCGGCCGCCAGGGACAGCTAAATTCACCCCTCCACTTT
>.|TRBJ1-6|TRBV10-3|.
CASGQDNSPLHF
TGTGCCTCGGGACAAGATAATTCACCCCTCCACTTT
>.|TRBJ2-3|TRBV6-5|.
CASSSRTAADTQYF
TGTGCCAGCAGTTCCCGGACAGCCGCAGATACGCAGTATTTT
>.|TRBJ2-7|TRBV7-6|.
CASSPDSGDYEQYF
TGTGCCAGCAGCCCCGATAGCGGAGACTACGAGCAGTACTTC
>few|TRBJ2-4|TRBV4-2|.
CASSQELLAKNIQYF
TGTGCCAGCAGCCAAGAATTATTAGCCAAAAACATTCAGTACTTC
>.|TRBJ1-4|TRBV27|TRBD1
CASSLHGQGLFLATNEKLFF
TGTGCCAGCAGTCTACATGGACAGGGTTTATTCTTGGCAACTAATGAAAAACTGTTTTTT
>.|TRBJ2-5|TRBV14|.
CASSQISRIGETQYF
TGTGCCAGCAGCCAAATTTCCAGGATCGGAGAGACCCAGTACTTC